These 12 T cell receptor beta chains share one sample of origin, sequenced in a study of CD8 T cells in ankylosing spondylitis. General observations from the study: A TCR beta motif of several highly homologous variants seemed to mark ankylosing spondylitis blood.

Antigens of these TCRs are unknown. TCRdb passed the 5' RACE reads through MiXCR, listing each CDR3 protein once. The sample records around 450,000 distinct CDR3 sequences, roughly 26% being singletons. Sequencing used blood, either unsorted or a sorted T cell fraction (not recorded which). These receptors were obtained from a male donor with ankylosing spondylitis.

The chain combines TRBV18 with TRBJ2-1, with D unresolved. The CDR3 consists of 15 residues. V gave up 5 bases and J gave up 3 bases, with 14 bases separating them. CDR1 is KGHSH and CDR2 is LQKENI in the germline V gene. CDR3 DNA: TGTGCCAGCTCAGAAATTTTGGGTATCTACAATGAGCAGTTCTTC. The encoded protein is CASSEILGIYNEQFF. The variable domain in full, with the rest retrieved from reference TRBV18 and TRBJ2-1, is NAGVMQNPRHLVRRRGQEARLRCSPMKGHSHVYWYRQLPEEGLKFMVYLQKENIIDESGMPKERFSAEFPKEGPSILRIQQVVRGDSAAYFCASSEILGIYNEQFFGPGTRLTVL.

This chain uses TRBV2 with TRBJ1-1, with TRBD1 matching over 11 bases. Germline lookup yields CDR1 SNHLY and CDR2 FYNNEI. The ends lost 5 bases at V and 4 bases at J; junction bases unmatched: 6. The CDR3 runs to 15 residues. The CDR3 spells CASSSGQGAGTEAFF. In nucleotides, the CDR3 is TGTGCCAGCAGTTCTGGACAGGGGGCGGGCACTGAAGCTTTCTTT.

The J gene is TRBJ1-4, the V gene TRBV20-1; possible D gene TRBD1, 6 bases. Trimming removed 6 bases from V and 0 bases from J, with 14 bases in between. The CDR3 spans 15 residues. The germline gives CDR1 DFQATT, CDR2 SNEGSKA (reference sequence). As DNA, the CDR3 is TGCAGTGCCCTCCGGGGGGCAGCAACTAATGAAAAACTGTTTTTT. Translated: CSALRGAATNEKLFF.

This clonotype was observed a few times. V is TRBV29-1 and J is TRBJ2-7, with 10 bases identical to TRBD2. The V and J ends lost 0 bases and 7 bases, in that order; junction bases with no gene match: 12. Germline-derived CDR1 and CDR2 are SQVTM and ANQGSEA. This CDR3 is built from 16 residues. In DNA, the CDR3 is TGCAGCGTTGAAGATCAGGCCACTAGCGGGATATGGGAGCAGTACTTC. Residues: CSVEDQATSGIWEQYF.

The chain links TRBV29-1 to TRBJ2-1; D is possibly TRBD2 (5 bases). There are 15 residues in the CDR3. CDR1 and CDR2 (germline): SQVTM, ANQGSEA. The ends were cut back, 1 base at V and 2 bases at J, with 12 bases in the middle. In DNA, the CDR3 is TGCAGCGTTGAAGTGGGCGGGTCTACCTACAATGAGCAGTTCTTC. Its protein product is CSVEVGGSTYNEQFF.

The J gene is TRBJ2-5, the V gene TRBV7-7; 8 bases map to TRBD1. The ends lost 5 bases at V and 5 bases at J; junction bases unmatched: 13. The length of the CDR3 is 16 residues. CDR1 is SSHAT, CDR2 FNYEAQ, per germline (reference sequence). Written as DNA, the CDR3 is TGTGCCAGCAGCCCCAATTCCGGACAGGGCCCGGAGACCCAGTACTTC. It encodes CASSPNSGQGPETQYF.

This clonotype was seen a handful of times. The chain carries TRBV20-1 and TRBJ1-5; D is possibly TRBD1 (6 bases). The CDR3 sequence is 15 residues long. The V and J ends lost 4 bases and 5 bases respectively, with 18 bases between them. CDR1 DFQATT and CDR2 SNEGSKA come from the germline V gene (reference sequence). CDR3 bases: TGCAGTGCTACGCCCCCCGTTCGGGGGCATCAGCCCCAGCATTTT. Translating it yields CSATPPVRGHQPQHF.

This clonotype was observed a handful of times. The chain is built from TRBV10-3 and TRBJ1-2, with D perhaps matching TRBD1 (6 bases). Germline CDR1 reads ENHRY; CDR2 reads SYGVKD. This CDR3 spans 13 amino acids. V was clipped by 8 bases and J by 2 bases, with 12 bases between them. The CDR3 loop is CAIGGQLNYGYTF. The CDR3 nucleotides read TGTGCCATCGGGGGACAACTCAACTATGGCTACACCTTC.

The rearrangement joins TRBV5-1 to TRBJ2-7; maybe TRBD2 (5 bases). This CDR3 spans 13 amino acids. Trimming pared 0 bases from V and 6 bases from J, leaving 10 bases between. Germline assignment: CDR1 SGHRS and CDR2 YFSETQ. CDR3 sequence: CASSLEAAVEQYF. CDR3 sequence (DNA): TGCGCCAGCAGCTTGGAAGCGGCAGTCGAGCAGTACTTC.

The V gene is TRBV3-1, the J gene TRBJ2-1, with D possibly matching TRBD1 (5 bases). Germline-derived CDR1 and CDR2 are LGHDT and YNNKEL (reference sequence). Between the trimmed V and J ends, which lost 4 bases and 1 base, there was a span of 20 bases. The CDR3 is 18 amino acids. CDR3 amino acids: CASSLFLMGRGSYNEQFF. CDR3 nucleotide sequence: TGTGCCAGCAGCCTCTTCTTAATGGGGCGAGGATCCTACAATGAGCAGTTCTTC.

The sample holds a few counts of this clonotype. The chain is built from TRBV24-1 and TRBJ2-3; 9 bases line up with TRBD2. Germline lookup yields CDR1 KGHDR and CDR2 SFDVKD. This CDR3 has 18 amino acids. V was clipped by 4 bases and J by 6 bases; unmatched bases: 16. The CDR3, as DNA: TGTGCCACCAGTGACCCTGGGACTAGCACCGTCTGGGGGGATACGCAGTATTTT. This gives the protein CATSDPGTSTVWGDTQYF.

This clonotype was detected only a few times. The J gene is TRBJ2-3, the V gene TRBV10-3; 7 bases align to TRBD1. V was clipped by 6 bases and J by 6 bases; unmatched bases: 3. From germline, CDR1 is ENHRY and CDR2 SYGVKD. CDR3 length: 12 amino acids. The CDR3 DNA sequence: TGTGCCATCAGAGACAGGGTTGATACGCAGTATTTT. Its translation is CAIRDRVDTQYF.